Listed below are T cell receptor beta chains from one sample, sequenced in a study of shared clonotypes between healthy human individuals. Here immunoSEQ multiplex PCR was the method, and the copy in TCRdb shows in-frame clones only, minus some. This sample has 2 million to 2.5 million clones; about 90% occur once, and the top ten carry around 0.35%. The sample comprised naive CD4+ T cells from PBMCs. Every receptor here comes from a man aged 18 to 29 in good health. Some clones in this sample may be carry-over from other donors' samples. CDR3s include the opening cysteine and the closing phenylalanine or tryptophan. Part of the rows lack a size; the others show once, few, many or a class for expanded clones.

CDR3 protein: CASSSDPGLTNTEAFF; clone size: .; CDR3 length: 16; J gene: TRBJ1-1; V gene: TRBV5-6
CDR3 protein: CASIAGTGVYEQYF; clone size: .; CDR3 length: 14; J gene: TRBJ2-7; V gene: TRBV5-6
CDR3 protein: CASSLGQVLLSTEAFF; clone size: .; CDR3 length: 16; J gene: TRBJ1-1; V gene: TRBV18
CDR3 protein: CASSLGNVYGYTF; clone size: .; CDR3 length: 13; J gene: TRBJ1-2; V gene: TRBV11-2
CDR3 protein: CASSATGVNTEAFF; clone size: .; CDR3 length: 14; J gene: TRBJ1-1; V gene: TRBV5-1
CDR3 protein: CASSIRWGETQYF; clone size: .; CDR3 length: 13; J gene: TRBJ2-5; V gene: TRBV7-3
CDR3 protein: CASIINRGERAFF; clone size: .; CDR3 length: 13; J gene: TRBJ2-1; V gene: TRBV7-2
CDR3 protein: CASSELGWGQPQHF; clone size: .; CDR3 length: 14; J gene: TRBJ1-5; V gene: TRBV2
CDR3 protein: CASSLTPAVSYNEQFF; clone size: .; CDR3 length: 16; J gene: TRBJ2-1; V gene: TRBV7-3
CDR3 protein: CASSSGLGFGTQYF; clone size: .; CDR3 length: 14; J gene: TRBJ2-3; V gene: TRBV7-8
CDR3 protein: CASSPGGGTGELFF; clone size: .; CDR3 length: 14; J gene: TRBJ2-2; V gene: TRBV5-1
CDR3 protein: CASSRRDTSYEQYF; clone size: .; CDR3 length: 14; J gene: TRBJ2-7; V gene: TRBV27
CDR3 protein: CASSRERGTEAFF; clone size: few; CDR3 length: 13; J gene: TRBJ1-1; V gene: TRBV2
CDR3 protein: CAWRYGLYINTGELFF; clone size: .; CDR3 length: 16; J gene: TRBJ2-2; V gene: TRBV30
CDR3 protein: CASSLEKTSGRKYNEQFF; clone size: .; CDR3 length: 18; J gene: TRBJ2-1; V gene: TRBV28
CDR3 protein: CASLGTAKETQYF; clone size: .; CDR3 length: 13; J gene: TRBJ2-5; V gene: TRBV2